The rows below give T cell receptor beta chains drawn from one sample of a study of blood T cell repertoires in COVID-19. This table comes from immunoSEQ multiplex PCR, and its TCRdb copy is limited to in-frame clones, with some not included. The sample shows roughly 15,000 clones, around 88% of them seen only once. Sequenced material: peripheral blood. The receptors originated from a human donor with active COVID-19. The donor label of this sample is uncertain. Each CDR3 is given with its conserved first and last residue. Fields, in order: clone size, V gene, D gene, J gene, CDR3 protein, CDR3 DNA. D genes are given only for firm matches. Not every row has a clone size; where given, it reads once, few, many or a size class.

clone size: .
V gene: TRBV12-5
D gene: .
J gene: TRBJ1-5
CDR3 protein: CASAEGLRSNQPQHF
CDR3 DNA: TGTGCTAGTGCCGAGGGACTTCGAAGCAATCAGCCCCAGCATTTT

clone size: .
V gene: TRBV4-1
D gene: .
J gene: TRBJ1-5
CDR3 protein: CASSQDPPTIYSNQPQHF
CDR3 DNA: TGCGCCAGCAGCCAAGATCCGCCTACGATCTATAGCAATCAGCCCCAGCATTTT

clone size: .
V gene: TRBV10-3
D gene: .
J gene: TRBJ1-5
CDR3 protein: CAISEGGLYQPQHF
CDR3 DNA: TGTGCCATCAGTGAAGGAGGGTTGTATCAGCCCCAGCATTTT

clone size: .
V gene: TRBV5-6
D gene: .
J gene: TRBJ2-7
CDR3 protein: CASSLAQASSYEQYF
CDR3 DNA: TGTGCCAGCAGCTTGGCGCAGGCGAGCTCCTACGAGCAGTACTTC

clone size: .
V gene: TRBV7-9
D gene: TRBD2
J gene: TRBJ2-1
CDR3 protein: CASSLISGGAGEQFF
CDR3 DNA: TGTGCCAGCAGCTTAATCAGCGGGGGGGCAGGTGAGCAGTTCTTC

clone size: .
V gene: TRBV9
D gene: .
J gene: TRBJ2-1
CDR3 protein: CASSGWSYAYNEQFF
CDR3 DNA: TGTGCCAGCAGCGGATGGAGTTACGCTTACAATGAGCAGTTCTTC

clone size: .
V gene: TRBV4-2
D gene: TRBD2
J gene: TRBJ2-3
CDR3 protein: CASSPRRGEGEDTQYF
CDR3 DNA: TGTGCCAGCAGCCCTAGACGTGGGGAGGGAGAAGATACGCAGTATTTT

clone size: .
V gene: TRBV27
D gene: .
J gene: TRBJ2-2
CDR3 protein: CASSLLQATNTGELFF
CDR3 DNA: TGTGCCAGCAGTTTACTCCAGGCTACGAACACCGGGGAGCTGTTTTTT

clone size: .
V gene: TRBV6-6
D gene: .
J gene: TRBJ1-6
CDR3 protein: CASSQSLTSGDMNSPLHF
CDR3 DNA: TGTGCCAGCAGTCAATCTTTGACCTCCGGGGATATGAATTCACCCCTCCACTTT

clone size: .
V gene: TRBV19
D gene: .
J gene: TRBJ2-6
CDR3 protein: CASSPSGRAGANVLTF
CDR3 DNA: TGTGCCAGTAGTCCCAGTGGCAGGGCTGGGGCCAACGTCCTGACTTTC

clone size: .
V gene: TRBV3-1/TRBV3-2
D gene: .
J gene: TRBJ2-3
CDR3 protein: CASSQNSGDADTQYF
CDR3 DNA: TGTGCCAGCAGCCAAAATTCAGGGGACGCAGATACGCAGTATTTT

clone size: .
V gene: TRBV5-1
D gene: .
J gene: TRBJ1-2
CDR3 protein: CASSSAGATNYGYTF
CDR3 DNA: TGCGCCAGCAGCTCGGCGGGCGCGACTAACTATGGCTACACCTTC

clone size: .
V gene: TRBV7-9
D gene: TRBD1
J gene: TRBJ1-5
CDR3 protein: CASSLTGGDQPQHF
CDR3 DNA: TGTGCCAGCAGCCTAACAGGGGGGGATCAGCCCCAGCATTTT

clone size: once
V gene: TRBV19
D gene: TRBD2
J gene: TRBJ2-1
CDR3 protein: CASSIDSGNEQFF
CDR3 DNA: TGTGCCAGTAGTATAGATAGCGGGAATGAGCAGTTCTTC

clone size: .
V gene: TRBV6-5
D gene: .
J gene: TRBJ2-5
CDR3 protein: CASRRRVGETQYF
CDR3 DNA: TGTGCCAGCAGGAGGAGGGTAGGAGAGACCCAGTACTTC

clone size: .
V gene: TRBV7-2
D gene: .
J gene: TRBJ2-1
CDR3 protein: CASSPRQDKQFF
CDR3 DNA: TGTGCCAGCAGCCCAAGACAGGACAAGCAGTTCTTC

clone size: .
V gene: TRBV5-6
D gene: TRBD1
J gene: TRBJ1-2
CDR3 protein: CASSLRTGGLNYGYTF
CDR3 DNA: TGTGCCAGCAGCTTGAGGACAGGGGGGCTTAACTATGGCTACACCTTC

clone size: .
V gene: TRBV7-8
D gene: .
J gene: TRBJ2-7
CDR3 protein: CASSISGEQYF
CDR3 DNA: TGTGCCAGCAGTATTAGCGGCGAGCAGTACTTC

clone size: .
V gene: TRBV3-1/TRBV3-2
D gene: .
J gene: TRBJ1-2
CDR3 protein: CASSQGGNYGYTF
CDR3 DNA: TGTGCCAGCAGCCAAGGAGGGAACTATGGCTACACCTTC

clone size: once
V gene: TRBV5-4
D gene: .
J gene: TRBJ2-7
CDR3 protein: CASSFPGNYEQYF
CDR3 DNA: TGTGCCAGCAGCTTTCCGGGGAACTACGAGCAGTACTTC

clone size: .
V gene: TRBV2
D gene: .
J gene: TRBJ2-6
CDR3 protein: CASRLEGGANVLTF
CDR3 DNA: TGTGCCAGCAGACTAGAGGGAGGGGCCAACGTCCTGACTTTC

clone size: .
V gene: TRBV6-5
D gene: .
J gene: TRBJ2-5
CDR3 protein: CASRGGQSLGETQYF
CDR3 DNA: TGTGCCAGCAGGGGGGGACAGTCCCTCGGGGAGACCCAGTACTTC

clone size: .
V gene: TRBV25-1
D gene: TRBD2
J gene: TRBJ2-3
CDR3 protein: CASSHTSGGANTQYF
CDR3 DNA: TGTGCCAGCAGTCACACTAGCGGGGGGGCAAATACGCAGTATTTT

clone size: .
V gene: TRBV5-4
D gene: TRBD1
J gene: TRBJ1-3
CDR3 protein: CASTNPTGVENTIYF
CDR3 DNA: TGTGCCAGCACCAACCCGACAGGGGTCGAGAACACCATATATTTT

clone size: .
V gene: TRBV7-9
D gene: .
J gene: TRBJ2-3
CDR3 protein: CAIAAASTDTQYF
CDR3 DNA: TGTGCCATCGCGGCGGCGAGCACAGATACGCAGTATTTT

clone size: .
V gene: TRBV2
D gene: TRBD1
J gene: TRBJ2-2
CDR3 protein: CASMIGQANTGELFF
CDR3 DNA: TGTGCCAGCATGATCGGACAGGCGAACACCGGGGAGCTGTTTTTT

clone size: .
V gene: TRBV6-5
D gene: TRBD1
J gene: TRBJ2-7
CDR3 protein: CASSLGQGVNEQYF
CDR3 DNA: TGTGCCAGCAGTTTGGGACAGGGGGTTAACGAGCAGTACTTC

clone size: .
V gene: TRBV15
D gene: .
J gene: TRBJ2-5
CDR3 protein: CATNSVPTRETQYF
CDR3 DNA: TGTGCCACTAACTCGGTCCCGACTCGGGAGACCCAGTACTTC

clone size: .
V gene: TRBV30
D gene: .
J gene: TRBJ1-4
CDR3 protein: CACGELSNEKLFF
CDR3 DNA: TGTGCCTGCGGGGAGCTTTCTAATGAAAAACTGTTTTTT

clone size: .
V gene: TRBV5-1
D gene: .
J gene: TRBJ2-2
CDR3 protein: CASSPSQGFTGELFF
CDR3 DNA: TGCGCCAGCAGCCCAAGTCAGGGGTTCACCGGGGAGCTGTTTTTT

clone size: .
V gene: TRBV9
D gene: TRBD1
J gene: TRBJ1-3
CDR3 protein: CASSAGGPGNTIYF
CDR3 DNA: TGTGCCAGCAGCGCAGGGGGCCCTGGAAACACCATATATTTT

clone size: .
V gene: TRBV10-3
D gene: .
J gene: TRBJ2-3
CDR3 protein: CAISKGHRADTQYF
CDR3 DNA: TGTGCCATCAGCAAGGGTCACAGGGCAGATACGCAGTATTTT

clone size: few
V gene: TRBV4-3
D gene: TRBD2
J gene: TRBJ2-1
CDR3 protein: CASSQGAGGPSSYNEQFF
CDR3 DNA: TGCGCCAGCAGCCAAGGGGCGGGGGGACCGTCCTCCTACAATGAGCAGTTCTTC

clone size: once
V gene: TRBV6-5
D gene: TRBD2
J gene: TRBJ2-1
CDR3 protein: CASSYSSGSYNEQFF
CDR3 DNA: TGTGCCAGCAGTTACTCTAGCGGGAGCTACAATGAGCAGTTCTTC

clone size: .
V gene: TRBV25-1
D gene: .
J gene: TRBJ2-3
CDR3 protein: CASSVAGTALDTQYF
CDR3 DNA: TGTGCCAGCAGTGTGGCGGGAACAGCCCTAGATACGCAGTATTTT

clone size: once
V gene: TRBV6-6
D gene: TRBD2
J gene: TRBJ2-5
CDR3 protein: CASSYSSSGSGETQYF
CDR3 DNA: TGTGCCAGCAGTTACTCCTCTAGCGGGTCAGGAGAGACCCAGTACTTC

clone size: .
V gene: TRBV28
D gene: TRBD2
J gene: TRBJ2-1
CDR3 protein: CASRVAGGPYNEQFF
CDR3 DNA: TGTGCCAGCAGGGTAGCGGGAGGTCCCTACAATGAGCAGTTCTTC

clone size: .
V gene: TRBV7-2
D gene: .
J gene: TRBJ2-3
CDR3 protein: CASSGHFIREIFTDTQYF
CDR3 DNA: TGTGCCAGCAGCGGCCATTTTATTAGGGAGATCTTCACAGATACGCAGTATTTT

clone size: .
V gene: TRBV18
D gene: TRBD1
J gene: TRBJ1-1
CDR3 protein: CASSPGGQDTEAFF
CDR3 DNA: TGTGCCAGCTCACCAGGGGGACAGGACACTGAAGCTTTCTTT

clone size: .
V gene: TRBV5-1
D gene: .
J gene: TRBJ2-1
CDR3 protein: CASSLEGSSYNEQFF
CDR3 DNA: TGCGCCAGCAGCTTGGAAGGGAGCTCCTACAATGAGCAGTTCTTC

clone size: .
V gene: TRBV5-1
D gene: .
J gene: TRBJ1-4
CDR3 protein: CASSLDLGAANNEKLFF
CDR3 DNA: TGCGCCAGCAGCTTAGACCTTGGGGCAGCTAATAATGAAAAACTGTTTTTT